Listed here are 5 T cell receptor beta chains from one sample, sequenced in a study of beta chain features in type 1 diabetes. Study findings and constraints: Type 1 diabetes patients had TCRB CDR3s that were shorter (moderately but significantly so) in all four CD4+ subsets.

The investigators reverse transcribed all of the isolated RNA, so they sequenced expressed TCRB transcripts. Some clones are missing from TCRdb's copy, which holds only in-frame ones; the method was immunoSEQ multiplex PCR. The repertoire consists of about 660,000 clones, with roughly an eighth occurring once and the leading ten covering 0.035% to 0.04%. Antigen specificity for these receptors is unknown. Sequencing was done on a sample of naive CD4+ T cells from blood. These receptors all come from a man aged 18 to 30 with type 1 diabetes.

This sequence joins TRBV18 and TRBJ2-3; 8 positions match TRBD2. CDR3 length: 16 amino acids. Trimming cost V 2 bases and J 1 base; bases outside gene matches: 5. Germline CDR1 KGHSH, CDR2 LQKENI. This CDR3 reads CASSPRMTSGTDTQYF. Written as DNA, the CDR3 is TGTGCCAGCTCACCAAGAATGACTAGCGGCACAGATACGCAGTATTTT.

The chain has TRBV6-5 and TRBJ2-7; 7 bases fit TRBD1. CDR1 and CDR2 (germline): MNHEY, SVGAGI. The CDR3 sequence is 15 residues long. V shed 4 bases and J 9 bases; nucleotides not matched to a gene: 15. DNA of the CDR3: TGTGCCAGCAGTTCTGGACAGGACAACCTACGAGGGCAGTACTTC. It specifies CASSSGQDNLRGQYF.

This chain links TRBV7-2 with TRBJ2-5, with D possibly being TRBD1 (5 bases). CDR3 length: 13 residues. The germline V gene has CDR1 SGHTA and CDR2 FQGNSA. V gave up 4 bases and J gave up 2 bases, with 8 bases separating them. The CDR3 DNA reads as TGTGCCAGCAGCTCCCAGGGTCAAGAGACCCAGTACTTC. This translates into CASSSQGQETQYF. The variable domain in full, with the rest retrieved from reference TRBV7-2 and TRBJ2-5, is GAGVSQSPSNKVTEKGKDVELRCDPISGHTALYWYRQSLGQGLEFLIYFQGNSAPDKSGLPSDRFSAERTGGSVSTLTIQRTQQEDSAVYLCASSSQGQETQYFGPGTRLLVL.

The chain joins TRBV6-1 to TRBJ1-4; D is unclear. The length of the CDR3 is 14 residues. CDR1 and CDR2 (germline): MNHNS, SASEGT. Trimming removed 7 bases at V and 8 bases at J, with 17 bases between. The CDR3, as DNA: TGTGCCAGCAACCCCGGGGTGGGTTGGGAAAAACTGTTTTTT. It yields the protein CASNPGVGWEKLFF.

The V call is TRBV7-2, the J call TRBJ2-3, with D unclear. The V gene's germline CDR1 is SGHTA and CDR2 FQGNSA. Trimming left V 1 base short and J 2 bases short, with 10 bases between. The CDR3 runs to 15 residues. The CDR3: CASSLGSRFTDTQYF. The DNA for the CDR3 is TGTGCCAGCAGCTTAGGAAGCAGATTCACAGATACGCAGTATTTT.